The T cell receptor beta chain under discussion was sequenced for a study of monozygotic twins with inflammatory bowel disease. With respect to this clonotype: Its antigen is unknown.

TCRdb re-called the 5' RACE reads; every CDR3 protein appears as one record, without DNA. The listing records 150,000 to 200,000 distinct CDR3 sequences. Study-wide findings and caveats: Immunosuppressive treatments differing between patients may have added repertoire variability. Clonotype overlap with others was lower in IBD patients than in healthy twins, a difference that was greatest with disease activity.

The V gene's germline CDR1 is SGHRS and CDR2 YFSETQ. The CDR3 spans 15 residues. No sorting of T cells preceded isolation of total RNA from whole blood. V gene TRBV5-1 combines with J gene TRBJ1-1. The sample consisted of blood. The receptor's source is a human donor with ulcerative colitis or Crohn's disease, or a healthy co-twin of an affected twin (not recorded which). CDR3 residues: CASSFLGGENTEAFF.